In its sample, the clone carrying this T cell receptor (beta chain) ranks as medium-sized. Trimming took 0 bases from V and 4 from J, leaving 7 bases between them. The CDR3 is 14 residues long. Germline V CDR1 and CDR2: SEHNR, FQNEAQ (reference sequence). All unsorted peripheral T cells were captured because whole blood was used without fractionation. Approximately 510 ng RNA was reverse transcribed with alpha and beta constant-region primers. Separate chain-specific third strand synthesis with multiplexing indices produced the alpha and beta libraries. Using its own MiXCR run on the 5' RACE reads, TCRdb lists one record per CDR3 protein. The sample yields under 20,000 distinct CDR3 sequences, 9.4% seen once. This sample was taken from a study of HIV-infected patients and healthy controls.

The sequenced material came from blood. The receptor was derived from an adult in good health. The rearrangement links TRBV7-9 to TRBJ2-1; perhaps D is TRBD1 or TRBD2 (5 bases each). This chain's CDR3 is CASSLAGPYNEQFF. The DNA for the CDR3 is TGTGCCAGCAGCTTAGCGGGACCGTACAATGAGCAGTTCTTC. The full variable domain, in which reference TRBV7-9 and TRBJ2-1 provide the parts outside the CDR3, is DTGVSQNPRHKITKRGQNVTFRCDPISEHNRLYWYRQTLGQGPEFLTYFQNEAQLEKSRLLSDRFSAERPKGSFSTLEIQRTEQGDSAMYLCASSLAGPYNEQFFGPGTRLTVL.